The next 2 T cell receptor beta chains were all read from a single sample in a study of T cell repertoires in aging, cancer and after chemotherapy. A mixed TRB-A/B primer pool amplified rearranged TRB by multiplex touch-down PCR. Using its own MiXCR run on the multiplex PCR reads, TCRdb lists one record per CDR3 protein. The profile shows about 800 distinct CDR3 sequences, 20% of them singletons. Amplification of TCR beta used genomic DNA extracted from peripheral blood. Input material: blood. The receptors were sampled from a human donor with a blood cancer.

Within the sample, this clonotype is medium-sized (0.01 to 0.1%). The chain recombines TRBV6-1 with TRBJ1-5; D uncertain. Germline-derived CDR1 and CDR2 are MNHNS and SASEGT. The CDR3 extends over 13 amino acids. The V end was cut by 6 bases, the J end by 0 bases, with 6 bases between. The CDR3 loop is CASRLGSNQPQHF. CDR3 nucleotides: TGTGCCAGCAGGCTGGGTAGCAATCAGCCCCAGCATTTT.

By share of the sample, this clonotype is large. The chain employs TRBV5-5 and TRBJ2-2, with 11 bases identical to TRBD2. Per germline, CDR1 SGHKS and CDR2 YYEKEE (reference sequence). The CDR3 has 16 amino acids. J gave up 4 bases and V 3 bases, and 5 bases lay outside the gene matches. CDR3 residues: CASSYMTSGATGELFF. The CDR3 nucleotides are TGTGCCAGCAGCTACATGACTAGCGGGGCCACCGGGGAGCTGTTTTTT.